This T cell receptor (beta chain) originates from a study of cytomegalovirus exposure and HLA in healthy donors. The study, taken as a whole, reports: An analysis that came later showed most CMV-associated TCR beta chains appearing HLA-restricted. Most TCR sequences were uncommon, yet certain public TCRs appeared in many donors. The authors enumerated over 150 TCR beta chains as linked to cytomegalovirus.

About this clone itself: Its specificity is not known.

Primers: 60 Vbeta forward and 13 Jbeta reverse. The data were produced by immunoSEQ multiplex PCR, yet TCRdb's version contains in-frame clones alone and is incomplete. The sample lists more than 95,000 clones; 13% to 15% were seen once. Specimen: PBMCs. This clonotype originated in a female donor in good health and CMV-seronegative.

CDR3 amino acids: CASSQEGGGSGGVTDTQYF. The CDR3 coding sequence is TGCGCCAGCAGCCAAGAAGGTGGTGGTAGCGGGGGCGTGACAGATACGCAGTATTTT. The J gene is TRBJ2-3, the V gene TRBV4-3; 9 bases align to TRBD2. The trim removed 0 bases at V and 3 bases at J, leaving 13 bases unmatched. Germline values: CDR1 LGHNA, CDR2 YSLEER. CDR3 length equals 19 residues.